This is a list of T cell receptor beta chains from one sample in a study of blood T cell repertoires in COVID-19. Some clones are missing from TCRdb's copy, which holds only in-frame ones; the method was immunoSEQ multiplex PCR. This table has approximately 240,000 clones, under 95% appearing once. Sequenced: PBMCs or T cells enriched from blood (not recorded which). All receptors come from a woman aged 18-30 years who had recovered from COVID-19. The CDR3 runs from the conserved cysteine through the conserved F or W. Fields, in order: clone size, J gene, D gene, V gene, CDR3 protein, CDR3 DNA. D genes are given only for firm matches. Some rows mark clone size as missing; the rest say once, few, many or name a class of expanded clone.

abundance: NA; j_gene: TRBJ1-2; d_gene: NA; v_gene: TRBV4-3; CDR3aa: CASSSWTDEANYGYTF; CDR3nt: TGCGCCAGCAGCTCCTGGACAGATGAAGCTAACTATGGCTACACCTTC
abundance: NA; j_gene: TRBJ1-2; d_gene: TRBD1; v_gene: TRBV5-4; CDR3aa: CASSLAGTGGSNYGYTF; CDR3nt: TGTGCCAGCAGCTTGGCCGGGACAGGGGGTTCTAACTATGGCTACACCTTC
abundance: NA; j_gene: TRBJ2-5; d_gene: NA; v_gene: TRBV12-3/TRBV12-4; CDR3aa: CASSDKETQYF; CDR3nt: TGTGCCAGCAGTGACAAAGAGACCCAGTACTTC
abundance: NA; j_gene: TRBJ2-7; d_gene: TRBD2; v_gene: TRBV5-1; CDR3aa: CASSLTSGGTYEQYF; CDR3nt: TGCGCCAGCAGCTTGACTAGCGGGGGAACCTACGAGCAGTACTTC
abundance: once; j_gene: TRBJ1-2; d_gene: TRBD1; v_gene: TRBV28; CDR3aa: CASSSNRGAYGYTF; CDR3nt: TGTGCCAGCAGTTCAAACAGGGGGGCTTATGGCTACACCTTC
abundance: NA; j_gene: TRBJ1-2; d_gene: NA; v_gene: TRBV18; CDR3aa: CASSPTGTTSYGYTF; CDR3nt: TGTGCCAGCTCACCGACAGGTACTACTTCCTATGGCTACACCTTC
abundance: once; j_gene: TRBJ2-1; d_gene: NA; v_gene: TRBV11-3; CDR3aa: CASSLDRGNEQFF; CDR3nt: TGTGCCAGCAGCTTAGATAGGGGCAATGAGCAGTTCTTC
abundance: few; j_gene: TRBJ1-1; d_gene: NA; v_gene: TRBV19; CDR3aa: CASSINFQGRGTEAFF; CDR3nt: TGTGCCAGTAGTATTAACTTCCAGGGCAGGGGAACTGAAGCTTTCTTT
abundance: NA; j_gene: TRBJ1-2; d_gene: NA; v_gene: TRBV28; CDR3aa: CASQLGGGNYNYGYTF; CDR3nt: TGTGCCAGCCAGTTAGGGGGGGGTAACTACAACTATGGCTACACCTTC
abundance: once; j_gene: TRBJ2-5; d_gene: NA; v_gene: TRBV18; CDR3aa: CASSPDSYQETQYF; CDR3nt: TGTGCCAGCTCACCCGACAGCTACCAAGAGACCCAGTACTTC
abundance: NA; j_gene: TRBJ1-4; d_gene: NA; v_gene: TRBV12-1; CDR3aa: CASSFVNRDRVRGEKLFF; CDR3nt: TGTGCCAGCAGCTTTGTCAACCGGGACAGGGTTCGCGGTGAAAAACTGTTTTTT
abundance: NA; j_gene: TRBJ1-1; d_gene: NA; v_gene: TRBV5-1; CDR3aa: CASSFTGRNTEAFF; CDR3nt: TGCGCCAGCAGCTTTACAGGGAGGAACACTGAAGCTTTCTTT
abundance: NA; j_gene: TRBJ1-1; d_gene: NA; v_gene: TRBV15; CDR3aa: CATRGAGADTEAFF; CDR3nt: TGTGCCACCAGAGGGGCAGGGGCTGACACTGAAGCTTTCTTT
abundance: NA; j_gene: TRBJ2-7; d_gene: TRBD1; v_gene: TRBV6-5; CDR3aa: CASRQGFYEQYF; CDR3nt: TGTGCCAGCAGACAGGGGTTCTACGAGCAGTACTTC
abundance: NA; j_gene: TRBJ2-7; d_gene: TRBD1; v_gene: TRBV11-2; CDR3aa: CASSSLDRSYEQYF; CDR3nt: TGTGCCAGCAGCTCCTTGGACAGGTCCTACGAGCAGTACTTC
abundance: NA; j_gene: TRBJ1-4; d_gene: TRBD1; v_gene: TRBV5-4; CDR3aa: CASTLDRGEKLFF; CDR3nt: TGTGCCAGCACTCTGGACAGGGGGGAAAAACTGTTTTTT
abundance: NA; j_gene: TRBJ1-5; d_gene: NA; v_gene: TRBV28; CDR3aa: CASSVLNQPQHF; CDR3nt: TGTGCCAGCAGTGTCCTCAATCAGCCCCAGCATTTT
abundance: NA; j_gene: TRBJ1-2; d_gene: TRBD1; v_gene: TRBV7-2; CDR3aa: CASSVTGGEWGYGYTF; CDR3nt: TGTGCCAGCAGCGTGACAGGGGGAGAGTGGGGCTATGGCTACACCTTC
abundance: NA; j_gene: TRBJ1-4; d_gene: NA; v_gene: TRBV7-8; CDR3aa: CASSRRDSFNEKLFF; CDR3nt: TGTGCCAGCAGCCGCCGGGACTCTTTTAATGAAAAACTGTTTTTT
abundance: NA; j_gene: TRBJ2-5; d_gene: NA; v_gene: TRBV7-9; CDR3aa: CASSYPTERETQYF; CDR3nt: TGTGCCAGCAGCTATCCGACCGAGCGAGAGACCCAGTACTTC
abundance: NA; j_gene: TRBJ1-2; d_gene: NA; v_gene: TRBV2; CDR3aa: CASLEREDDYGYTF; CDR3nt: TGTGCCAGCTTGGAGCGGGAGGATGACTATGGCTACACCTTC
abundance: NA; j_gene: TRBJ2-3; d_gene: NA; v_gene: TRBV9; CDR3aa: CASSASGTHTDTQYF; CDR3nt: TGTGCCAGCAGCGCCAGCGGCACGCACACAGATACGCAGTATTTT
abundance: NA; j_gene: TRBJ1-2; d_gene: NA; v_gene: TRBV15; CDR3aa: CATKGTFNYGYTF; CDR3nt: TGTGCCACCAAAGGGACTTTCAACTATGGCTACACCTTC
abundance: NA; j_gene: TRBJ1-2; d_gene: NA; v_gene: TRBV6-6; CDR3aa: CASSPGAVNYGYTF; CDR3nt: TGTGCCAGCAGTCCCGGTGCCGTAAACTATGGCTACACCTTC
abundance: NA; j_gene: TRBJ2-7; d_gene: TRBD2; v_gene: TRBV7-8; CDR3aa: CASSRSGGGHYEQYF; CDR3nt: TGTGCCAGCAGCCGCTCGGGGGGAGGACACTACGAGCAGTACTTC
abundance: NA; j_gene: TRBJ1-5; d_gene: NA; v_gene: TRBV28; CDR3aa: CASSIRYSNQPQHF; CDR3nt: TGTGCCAGCAGTATCCGTTATAGCAATCAGCCCCAGCATTTT
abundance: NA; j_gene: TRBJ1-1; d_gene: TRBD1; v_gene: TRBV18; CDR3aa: CASSPQETGVGGTEAFF; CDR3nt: TGTGCCAGCTCACCACAGGAGACAGGGGTCGGTGGGACTGAAGCTTTCTTT
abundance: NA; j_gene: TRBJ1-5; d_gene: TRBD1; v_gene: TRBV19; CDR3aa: CASSTGQGPWPQHF; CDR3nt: TGTGCCAGTAGTACCGGACAGGGGCCTTGGCCCCAGCATTTT
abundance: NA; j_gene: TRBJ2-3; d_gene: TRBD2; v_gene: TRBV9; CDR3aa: CASTNRLGGGATDTQYF; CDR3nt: TGTGCCAGCACGAATCGATTGGGCGGGGGGGCGACAGATACGCAGTATTTT
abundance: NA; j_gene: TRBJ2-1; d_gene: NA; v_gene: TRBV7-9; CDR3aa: CASSLKGDYNEQFF; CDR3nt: TGTGCCAGCAGCTTAAAGGGGGACTACAATGAGCAGTTCTTC
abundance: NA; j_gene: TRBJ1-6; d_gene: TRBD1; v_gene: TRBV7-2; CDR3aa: CASSLRTGTTSSYNSPLHF; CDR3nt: TGTGCCAGCAGCCTGCGGACAGGAACTACCAGCTCCTATAATTCACCCCTCCACTTT
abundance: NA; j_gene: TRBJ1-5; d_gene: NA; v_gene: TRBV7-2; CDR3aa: CASSLAGGNQPQHF; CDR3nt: TGTGCCAGCAGCTTAGCCGGGGGTAATCAGCCCCAGCATTTT
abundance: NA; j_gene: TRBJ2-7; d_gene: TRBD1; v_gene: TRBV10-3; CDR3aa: CAITPGTGSYEQYF; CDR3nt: TGTGCCATCACTCCCGGGACAGGGTCCTACGAGCAGTACTTC
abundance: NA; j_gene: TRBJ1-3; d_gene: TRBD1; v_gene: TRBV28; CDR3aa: CASSSDRGLYTIYF; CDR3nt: TGTGCCAGCAGTTCCGACAGGGGGCTATACACCATATATTTT
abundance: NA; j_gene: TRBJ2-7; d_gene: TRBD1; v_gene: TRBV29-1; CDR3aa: CSVEDGTGAYEQYF; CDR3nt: TGCAGCGTTGAAGACGGGACAGGGGCCTACGAGCAGTACTTC
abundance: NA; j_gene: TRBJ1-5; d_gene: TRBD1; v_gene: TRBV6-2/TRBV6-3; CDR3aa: CASSYSLGQGGNQPQHF; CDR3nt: TGTGCCAGCAGTTACTCGCTGGGACAGGGCGGCAATCAGCCCCAGCATTTT
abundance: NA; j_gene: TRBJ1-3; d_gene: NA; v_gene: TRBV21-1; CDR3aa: CASSKDPWAGGTIYF; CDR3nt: NA
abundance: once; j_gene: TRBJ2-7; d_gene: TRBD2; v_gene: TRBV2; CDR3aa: CASSGPGRGGIYEQYF; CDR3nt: TGTGCCAGCAGTGGCCCCGGGAGGGGGGGCATCTACGAGCAGTACTTC
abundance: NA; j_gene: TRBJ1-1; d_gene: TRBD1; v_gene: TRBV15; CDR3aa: CATSRLGQGNTEAFF; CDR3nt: TGTGCCACCAGCAGGTTGGGACAGGGGAACACTGAAGCTTTCTTT
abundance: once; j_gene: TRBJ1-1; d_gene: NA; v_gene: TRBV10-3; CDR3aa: CAIDEGDNTEAFF; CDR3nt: TGTGCCATCGATGAGGGGGACAACACTGAAGCTTTCTTT
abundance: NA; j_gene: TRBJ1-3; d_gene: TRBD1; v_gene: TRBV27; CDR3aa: CASRPGQGLAGNTIYF; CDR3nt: TGTGCCAGCAGACCGGGACAGGGTTTAGCTGGAAACACCATATATTTT
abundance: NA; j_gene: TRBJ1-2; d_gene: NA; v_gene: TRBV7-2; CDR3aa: CASSSVRGGLYGYTF; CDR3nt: TGTGCCAGCAGCTCAGTCCGGGGGGGACTCTATGGCTACACCTTC
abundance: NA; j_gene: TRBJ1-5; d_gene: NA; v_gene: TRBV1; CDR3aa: CTSSRRGIGNQPQHF; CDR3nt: TGCACCAGCAGCCGGAGAGGCATAGGCAATCAGCCCCAGCATTTT
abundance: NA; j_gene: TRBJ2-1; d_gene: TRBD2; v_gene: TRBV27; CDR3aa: CASSWTSGGTLIEQFF; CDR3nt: TGTGCCAGCAGTTGGACTAGCGGCGGTACGCTAATTGAGCAGTTCTTC
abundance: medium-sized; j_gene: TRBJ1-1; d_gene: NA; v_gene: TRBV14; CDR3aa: CASSHRDLRMNTEAFF; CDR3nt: TGTGCCAGCAGCCACCGGGACTTACGAATGAACACTGAAGCTTTCTTT
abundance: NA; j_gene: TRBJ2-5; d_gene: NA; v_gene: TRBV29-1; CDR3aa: CSVGRDQETQYF; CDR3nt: TGCAGCGTGGGGCGGGATCAAGAGACCCAGTACTTC
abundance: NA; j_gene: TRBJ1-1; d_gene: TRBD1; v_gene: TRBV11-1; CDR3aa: CASTWTGLSTEAFF; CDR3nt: TGTGCCAGCACGTGGACAGGGTTGAGCACTGAAGCTTTCTTT
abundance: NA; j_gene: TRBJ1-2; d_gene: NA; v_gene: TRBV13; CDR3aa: CASSDGTLRYGYTF; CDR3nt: TGTGCCAGCAGTGATGGGACACTTCGCTATGGCTACACCTTC
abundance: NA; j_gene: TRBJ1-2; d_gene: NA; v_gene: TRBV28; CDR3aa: CASSSTADPYGYTF; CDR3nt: TGTGCCAGCAGTTCCACAGCAGATCCCTATGGCTACACCTTC
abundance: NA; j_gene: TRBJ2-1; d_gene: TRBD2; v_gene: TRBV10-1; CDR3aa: CATLPGLDCHEQFF; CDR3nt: TGCGCCACCCTGCCGGGACTAGACTGTCATGAGCAGTTCTTC
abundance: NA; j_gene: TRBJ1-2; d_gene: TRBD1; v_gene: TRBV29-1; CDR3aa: CSVRLRGQDTPIGYTF; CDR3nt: TGCAGCGTCCGATTAAGAGGACAGGATACACCTATTGGCTACACCTTC
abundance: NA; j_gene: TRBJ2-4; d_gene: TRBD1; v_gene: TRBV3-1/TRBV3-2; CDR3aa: CASSQAGTGEDIQYF; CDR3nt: TGTGCCAGCAGCCAAGCAGGGACAGGGGAAGACATTCAGTACTTC
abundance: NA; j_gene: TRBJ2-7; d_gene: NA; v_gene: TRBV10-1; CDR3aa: CASSESAGVYEQYF; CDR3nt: TGCGCCAGCAGTGAGTCGGCCGGAGTCTACGAGCAGTACTTC
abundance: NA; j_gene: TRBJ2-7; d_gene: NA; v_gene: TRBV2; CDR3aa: CASSSSRGDEQYF; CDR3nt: TGTGCCAGCAGTTCTTCTCGCGGGGACGAGCAGTACTTC
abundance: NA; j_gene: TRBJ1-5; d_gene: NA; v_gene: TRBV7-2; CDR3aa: CASSLGGKGNQPQHF; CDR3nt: TGTGCCAGCAGCTTAGGAGGGAAGGGCAATCAGCCCCAGCATTTT
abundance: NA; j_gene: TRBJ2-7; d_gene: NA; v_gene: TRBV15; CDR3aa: CATSREIRGYEQYF; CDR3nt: TGTGCCACCAGCAGAGAAATAAGGGGCTACGAGCAGTACTTC
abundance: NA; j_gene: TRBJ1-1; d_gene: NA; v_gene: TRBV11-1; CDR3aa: CASRESRQAPEAFF; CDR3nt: TGTGCCAGCAGAGAATCAAGACAGGCCCCTGAAGCTTTCTTT
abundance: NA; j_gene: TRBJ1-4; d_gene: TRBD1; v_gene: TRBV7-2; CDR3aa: CASSLTGGNEKLFF; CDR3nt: TGTGCCAGCAGCTTAACAGGGGGTAATGAAAAACTGTTTTTT
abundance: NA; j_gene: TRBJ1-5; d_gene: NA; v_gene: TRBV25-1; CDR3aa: CASSETRRTISPNQPQHF; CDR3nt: TGTGCCAGCAGTGAGACCAGGCGCACAATCAGCCCAAATCAGCCCCAGCATTTT
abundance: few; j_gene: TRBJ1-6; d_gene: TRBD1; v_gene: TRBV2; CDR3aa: CASSAPGTGNSPLHF; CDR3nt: TGTGCCAGCAGTGCACCCGGGACAGGCAATTCACCCCTCCACTTT